This entry lists 31 T cell receptor beta chains sequenced from one sample in a study of blood T cell repertoires in COVID-19. The assay was immunoSEQ multiplex PCR, and TCRdb's table has in-frame clones only and misses some. Here the sample spans about 11,000 clones, approximately 84% being singletons. Sequencing input: peripheral blood. These TCRs come from a man in his forties or fifties with active COVID-19.

The CDR3 region has the DNA TGTGCCAGCAGTCGTACAGGGGATTGGGCCTCCTATAATTCACCCCTCCACTTT. Translated, it gives CASSRTGDWASYNSPLHF. This sequence joins TRBV6-6 and TRBJ1-6; 7 bases line up with TRBD1. V lost 5 bases, J lost 0 bases, and 10 bases stayed unmatched. The germline gives CDR1 MNHNY, CDR2 SVGAGI (reference sequence). The CDR3 consists of 18 residues.

For this clone: Its ends do not fully match the called genes, so a read error is possible. The V gene is TRBV28, the J gene TRBJ2-1, with a weak D call TRBD1 (6 bases). Germline V gives CDR1 MDHEN, CDR2 SYDVKM. The CDR3 has 12 residues. The DNA of the CDR3 is TGCGGCTCCGGCACAGGGTACAATGAGCAGTTCTTC. Protein product: CGSGTGYNEQFF.

In its sample, this clone ranks as medium-sized. The rearrangement uses TRBV28 and TRBJ1-2, with 9 bases lining up with TRBD1. Germline trimming cut 5 bases from V and 4 bases from J; bases unmatched to any gene: 8. The CDR3 has 15 amino acids. Germline CDR1 MDHEN, CDR2 SYDVKM. CDR3 amino acids: CASSTDGDRAYGYTF. CDR3 DNA: TGTGCCAGCAGTACCGATGGGGACAGGGCCTATGGCTACACCTTC.

The genes are TRBV4-1 and TRBJ2-2; 8 positions match TRBD1. Trimming took 1 base from V and 3 from J; bases not matched to a gene: 4. The CDR3 sequence is 16 residues long. The germline gives CDR1 MGHRA, CDR2 YSYEKL. DNA of the CDR3: TGCGCCAGCAGCCAAGTACAGGGGGTATACACCGGGGAGCTGTTTTTT. Translated, it gives CASSQVQGVYTGELFF.

The chain couples TRBV7-8 to TRBJ2-2, with D perhaps matching TRBD1 (6 bases). The CDR3 is made up of 14 amino acids. Germline V gene lookup returns CDR1 SGHVS and CDR2 FQNEAQ. V lost 6 bases and J lost 3, with 11 bases in between. The CDR3 nucleotides are TGTGCCAGCAGACCCGGACAGTACACCGGGGAGCTGTTTTTT. Protein product: CASRPGQYTGELFF.

The V gene is TRBV7-6, the J gene TRBJ2-7, with a possible D match to TRBD2 (5 bases). Deletions cut 2 bases from V and 2 bases from J, with 10 bases between. The germline V gene encodes CDR1 SGHVS and CDR2 FNYEAQ. The CDR3 runs to 14 residues. The CDR3 DNA is TGTGCCAGCAGCTTATTCTTCGGGGCCTACGAGCAGTACTTC. Encoded protein: CASSLFFGAYEQYF.

The rearrangement joins TRBV6-5 to TRBJ1-2; D may be TRBD1 (5 bases). The CDR3 has 14 residues. Germline values: CDR1 MNHEY, CDR2 SVGAGI. V lost 0 bases and J 1 base, leaving 6 bases between the germline ends. The CDR3 spells CASSYSGGNYGYTF. The DNA of the CDR3 is TGTGCCAGCAGTTACTCGGGGGGTAACTATGGCTACACCTTC.

This chain links TRBV28 with TRBJ2-7, with 15 nucleotides matching TRBD2. Germline trimming cut 2 bases from V and 4 bases from J; bases unmatched to any gene: 0. CDR3 size: 15 residues. Germline V gene data show CDR1 as MDHEN and CDR2 as SYDVKM. For the CDR3, the DNA is TGTGCCAGCAGTTTAGGACTAGCGGGAGGGTACGAGCAGTACTTC. This encodes CASSLGLAGGYEQYF.

The chain employs TRBV5-1 and TRBJ2-7; 9 bases align to TRBD1. V dropped 4 bases and J dropped 0; count of bases not matched to a gene: 5. CDR1 and CDR2 (germline): SGHRS, YFSETQ. This CDR3 has 15 amino acids. CDR3 in DNA: TGCGCCAGCAGCCTAGGACAGGGGTTCTCCTACGAGCAGTACTTC. Its protein product is CASSLGQGFSYEQYF.

The sample holds one count of this clone. The rearrangement joins TRBV11-2 to TRBJ2-1, with 9 bases fitting TRBD2. The germline V gene encodes CDR1 SGHAT and CDR2 FQNNGV. With V trimmed by 0 bases and J by 4 bases, 10 bases remained unmatched. CDR3 length: 18 amino acids. The chain's CDR3 is CASSLDGRLAEIYNEQFF. The CDR3 DNA follows: TGTGCCAGCAGCTTAGATGGTAGACTAGCGGAGATATACAATGAGCAGTTCTTC. Full variable domain (missing parts from reference TRBV11-2 and TRBJ2-1): EAGVAQSPRYKIIEKRQSVAFWCNPISGHATLYWYQQILGQGPKLLIQFQNNGVVDDSQLPKDRFSAERLKGVDSTLKIQPAKLEDSAVYLCASSLDGRLAEIYNEQFFGPGTRLTVL.

This clone came up once. The chain carries TRBV27 and TRBJ2-7; 7 nucleotides agree with TRBD1. Germline-derived CDR1 and CDR2 are MNHEY and SMNVEV (reference sequence). The trim removed 6 bases at V and 4 bases at J, leaving 6 bases unmatched. The CDR3 loop spans 13 amino acids. CDR3 residues: CASSWDSRYEQYF. The CDR3 DNA sequence: TGTGCCAGCAGCTGGGACAGTAGATACGAGCAGTACTTC.

The chain joins TRBV3-1 (or the pseudogene TRBV3-2) to TRBJ2-7; 11 nucleotides line up with TRBD2. The trim removed 0 bases at V and 5 bases at J, leaving 6 bases unmatched. The germline gives CDR1 LGHDT, CDR2 YNNKEL (reference sequence). The CDR3 runs to 16 residues. The CDR3 nucleotides read TGTGCCAGCAGCCAAGAACAACTAGCGGGAGTGAACGAGCAGTACTTC. Its protein product is CASSQEQLAGVNEQYF.

CDR3 amino acids: CASSFGTGGYEQYF. The CDR3 DNA reads as TGCGCCAGCAGCTTCGGGACAGGGGGCTACGAGCAGTACTTC. The chain has TRBV5-1 and TRBJ2-7, with 11 bases that match TRBD1. CDR3 length equals 14 residues. The germline gives CDR1 SGHRS, CDR2 YFSETQ. V shed 2 bases and J 3 bases; nucleotides not matched to a gene: 1.

The chain is built from TRBV15 and TRBJ1-3; 8 nucleotides match TRBD1. The CDR3 totals 14 residues. V gave up 6 bases and J gave up 2 bases; unmatched junction bases: 3. The germline gives CDR1 LNHNV, CDR2 YYDKDF (reference sequence). CDR3: CATRETGAGNTIYF. The CDR3 DNA is TGTGCCACCAGAGAGACAGGGGCTGGAAACACCATATATTTT.

This sequence joins TRBV27 and TRBJ2-7; TRBD2 might be the D (7 bases). The V gene's germline CDR1 is MNHEY and CDR2 SMNVEV (reference sequence). The CDR3 extends over 15 amino acids. V gave up 4 bases and J gave up 2 bases, with 15 bases separating them. The CDR3, as DNA: TGTGCCAGCAGTTATTCGGGGGGCGCGCCCTACGAGCAGTACTTC. It codes for CASSYSGGAPYEQYF.

The rearrangement uses TRBV7-9 and TRBJ2-7; a weak D match, TRBD1 (6 bases). This CDR3 is 13 amino acids long. The V and J ends lost 5 bases and 5 bases respectively, with 13 bases between them. The V gene's germline CDR1 is SEHNR and CDR2 FQNEAQ (reference sequence). CDR3 bases: TGTGCCAGCAGCCCGGGACCAGGGGACGAGCAGTACTTC. This sequence encodes CASSPGPGDEQYF.

The J gene is TRBJ1-1, the V gene TRBV4-1; a weak D match, TRBD1 (6 bases). This CDR3 comprises 15 residues. Germline lookup yields CDR1 MGHRA and CDR2 YSYEKL. With 4 bases removed from V and 4 bases from J, the gap between germline ends came to 16 bases. CDR3 residues: CASSLEGQLITEAFF. The CDR3 DNA follows: TGCGCCAGCAGCCTTGAAGGACAGCTGATCACTGAAGCTTTCTTT.

V is TRBV5-1 and J is TRBJ2-2, with D possibly being TRBD1 (5 bases). Deletions cut 0 bases from V and 3 bases from J, with 9 bases between. Germline values: CDR1 SGHRS, CDR2 YFSETQ. This CDR3 has 15 amino acids. CDR3 in DNA: TGCGCCAGCAGCTTGGAAAGGGGTTACACCGGGGAGCTGTTTTTT. Translating it yields CASSLERGYTGELFF.

The chain uses TRBV27 and TRBJ2-3; 10 bases are shared with TRBD2. This CDR3 spans 16 amino acids. Germline lookup yields CDR1 MNHEY and CDR2 SMNVEV (reference sequence). Unmatched junction bases numbered 5, after V lost 2 bases and J lost 3 bases. The CDR3 DNA is TGTGCCAGCAGTTTACTAGCGGGAGAATTAACAGATACGCAGTATTTT. This translates into CASSLLAGELTDTQYF.

The rearrangement links TRBV5-6 to TRBJ2-7; 12 bases are shared with TRBD2. V lost 2 bases and J lost 3; bases outside the gene matches: 3. CDR1 and CDR2 from the germline V gene are SGHDT and YYEEEE. This CDR3 comprises 15 residues. As DNA, the CDR3 is TGTGCCAGCAGCTTAACTAGCGGGAGGCTCTACGAGCAGTACTTC. It translates to CASSLTSGRLYEQYF. The entire variable domain, with the rest obtained from reference TRBV5-6 and TRBJ2-7, is as follows: DAGVTQSPTHLIKTRGQQVTLRCSPKSGHDTVSWYQQALGQGPQFIFQYYEEEERQRGNFPDRFSGHQFPNYSSELNVNALLLGDSALYLCASSLTSGRLYEQYFGPGTRLTVT.

The V call is TRBV28, the J call TRBJ2-2; TRBD1 aligns across 8 bases. Germline V gene data show CDR1 as MDHEN and CDR2 as SYDVKM. The CDR3 runs to 14 residues. Unmatched junction bases numbered 5, after V lost 6 bases and J lost 5 bases. The CDR3 region is CASRSGGWTGELFF. The CDR3 region has the DNA TGTGCCAGCAGATCAGGGGGCTGGACCGGGGAGCTGTTTTTT.

The chain recombines TRBV7-9 with TRBJ2-1; 9 bases agree with TRBD2. Per germline, CDR1 SEHNR and CDR2 FQNEAQ (reference sequence). Trimming took 5 bases from V and 9 from J; bases not matched to a gene: 14. The CDR3 spans 16 residues. The CDR3: CASSPQASGVEVEQFF. Written as DNA, the CDR3 is TGTGCCAGCAGCCCTCAGGCTAGCGGGGTGGAGGTTGAGCAGTTCTTC.

The rearrangement uses TRBV7-8 and TRBJ1-3; D unclear. The CDR3 is 19 residues long. Per the germline V gene, CDR1 is SGHVS and CDR2 is FQNEAQ. Trimming took off 0 bases at V and 0 bases at J, with 18 bases between the two ends. For the CDR3, the DNA is TGTGCCAGCAGCTTAGCTGTGAGGGAGGTCAGAAGCTCTGGAAACACCATATATTTT. This codes for CASSLAVREVRSSGNTIYF.

The V gene is TRBV5-1, the J gene TRBJ2-1; D not certain. CDR3 size: 15 residues. From germline, CDR1 is SGHRS and CDR2 YFSETQ. V was trimmed by 4 bases and J by 5 bases, leaving 16 bases between them. The CDR3 nucleotides read TGCGCCAGCAGCCGAAGGTCCGACATCAACAATGAGCAGTTCTTC. This translates into CASSRRSDINNEQFF.

This clone was counted once. This sequence joins TRBV5-4 and TRBJ2-7; 10 bases fit TRBD2. This CDR3 has 14 residues. Germline V gene sequence: CDR1 SGHNT, CDR2 YYREEE (reference sequence). The J segment lost 4 bases and the V segment lost 0 bases, leaving 1 base of the junction unmatched. The CDR3, as DNA: TGTGCCAGCAGCTTGGCTAGCGGGAGTTACGAGCAGTACTTC. Residues: CASSLASGSYEQYF.

The chain has TRBV2 and TRBJ2-7; 9 bases align to TRBD2. CDR1 SNHLY and CDR2 FYNNEI come from the germline V gene. The CDR3 contains 15 residues. Germline trimming cut 5 bases from V and 1 base from J; bases unmatched to any gene: 6. CDR3 nucleotides: TGTGCCAGCAGTCCTCCGACTAGCGGATCCTACGAGCAGTACTTC. Translating it yields CASSPPTSGSYEQYF.

This chain joins TRBV5-1 and TRBJ1-3; D ambiguous. The CDR3 totals 12 residues. V lost 5 bases to trimming and J lost 4 bases, with 7 bases between them. CDR1 is SGHRS and CDR2 is YFSETQ in the germline V gene. Here the CDR3 DNA reads TGCGCCAGCAGGGGCGAGGGAAACACCATATATTTT. Translating it yields CASRGEGNTIYF. The variable domain in full, completed from reference TRBV5-1 and TRBJ1-3, reads KAGVTQTPRYLIKTRGQQVTLSCSPISGHRSVSWYQQTPGQGLQFLFEYFSETQRNKGNFPGRFSGRQFSNSRSEMNVSTLELGDSALYLCASRGEGNTIYFGEGSWLTVV.

The J gene is TRBJ1-1, the V gene TRBV10-2; the D gene is possibly TRBD1 (5 bases). The CDR3 runs 14 residues. The germline gives CDR1 WSHSY, CDR2 SAAADI. The germline V and J ends were trimmed by 4 bases and 0 bases, with 9 bases remaining between them. The CDR3 reads CASSVPGLNTEAFF. CDR3 bases: TGCGCCAGCAGTGTTCCAGGGCTGAACACTGAAGCTTTCTTT.

This clone was observed once. The genes are TRBV5-4 and TRBJ1-1; maybe TRBD1 (6 bases). Germline V lookup: CDR1 SGHNT, CDR2 YYREEE (reference sequence). This CDR3 has 14 residues. Deletions cut 4 bases from V and 2 bases from J, with 12 bases between. CDR3 DNA sequence: TGTGCCAGCAGCGCTCCGGGACACAACACTGAAGCTTTCTTT. Protein product: CASSAPGHNTEAFF.

This sequence joins TRBV4-1 and TRBJ2-1; 11 nucleotides match TRBD2. J gave up 4 bases and V 1 base, and 9 bases lay outside the gene matches. This CDR3 region has 18 residues. Germline assignment: CDR1 MGHRA and CDR2 YSYEKL. CDR3 in amino acids: CASSQVVGGLAVYNEQFF. Here the CDR3 DNA reads TGCGCCAGCAGCCAAGTCGTCGGGGGACTAGCGGTTTACAATGAGCAGTTCTTC.

The V call is TRBV5-6, the J call TRBJ2-7; D unresolved. This CDR3 is built from 13 residues. Germline CDR1 reads SGHDT; CDR2 reads YYEEEE. With 0 bases removed from V and 3 bases from J, the gap between germline ends came to 7 bases. The CDR3 here is CASSLGAGYEQYF. The CDR3 DNA is TGTGCCAGCAGCTTGGGGGCTGGCTACGAGCAGTACTTC.